This T cell receptor (beta chain) was sequenced in a study of OX40 agonist ivuxolimab in advanced cancers. The overall study: Averaging roughly 60 years in age, with a range of about 20 to 90, the cohort was about 86% male.

The germline V and J ends were trimmed by 3 bases and 2 bases, with 13 bases remaining between them. This CDR3 contains 14 residues. Germline CDR1 is GTSNPN and CDR2 is SVGIG (reference sequence). TCRdb's table, derived via immunoSEQ multiplex PCR, lists solely in-frame clones and lacks some. The table records tens of thousands of clones, roughly 90% of them present only once. The sequence was collected from an adult with an advanced solid tumor such as melanoma, head and neck, liver or kidney cancer. The sequencing here drew on CD4+ or CD8+ T cells sorted from blood, taken in a trial of the OX40 agonist ivuxolimab. The chain employs TRBV30 and TRBJ1-2; D perhaps matches TRBD1 (6 bases). The CDR3 is CAWRPPGQNYGYTF. The CDR3 coding sequence is TGTGCCTGGAGGCCACCGGGACAAAACTATGGCTACACCTTC.